A selection of T cell receptor beta chains follows, all from one sample in a study of T cells in Graves' hyperthyroidism and ophthalmopathy. TCRdb analysed the multiplex PCR reads with MiXCR anew, one entry per CDR3 protein. The sample lists some 510,000 distinct CDR3 sequences, 35% to 55% occurring once. The sample taken for sequencing was peripheral blood or thyroid tissue (not recorded which). These receptor sequences come from a woman between 18 and 29 years old with Graves' hyperthyroidism. Both conserved end residues are part of each CDR3. A D gene is named only where the DNA matches it firmly. Clone size is stated in some rows and not others, as once, few, many or a class when expanded.

J gene | V gene | D gene | CDR3 length | clone size | CDR3 protein | CDR3 DNA
TRBJ2-6 | TRBV5-1 | . | 14 | many | CASVQVAGANVLTF | TGCGCCAGCGTACAGGTAGCTGGGGCCAACGTCCTGACTTTC
TRBJ2-7 | TRBV7-2 | . | 16 | . | CASRIGHTLGDYEQYF | TGTGCCAGCAGAATAGGGCACACTCTAGGGGACTACGAGCAGTACTTC
TRBJ1-5 | TRBV7-2 | TRBD1 | 17 | . | CASSLRLGTGKNQPQHF | TGTGCCAGCAGCTTACGTTTGGGGACAGGGAAAAATCAGCCCCAGCATTTT
TRBJ1-3 | TRBV11-2 | . | 12 | . | CASSLGWDTIYF | TGTGCCAGCAGCTTAGGGTGGGACACCATATATTTT
TRBJ1-4 | TRBV7-9 | . | 15 | few | CASSRRTTGNEKLFF | TGTGCCAGCAGCCGCCGGACAACAGGGAATGAAAAACTGTTTTTT
TRBJ2-6 | TRBV5-1 | . | 17 | few | CASSLATGSTGANVLTF | TGCGCCAGCAGCTTGGCCACGGGGTCAACTGGGGCCAACGTCCTGACTTTC
TRBJ2-2 | TRBV10-2 | TRBD1 | 15 | . | CASSSDRVGAGELFF | TGCGCCAGCAGTTCCGACAGGGTAGGCGCCGGGGAGCTGTTTTTT
TRBJ2-7 | TRBV7-9 | . | 13 | . | CASSQVAPSEQYF | TGTGCCAGCAGCCAAGTCGCTCCCTCCGAGCAGTACTTC
TRBJ2-5 | TRBV7-9 | . | 14 | . | CASSQDLARETQYF | TGTGCCAGCAGCCAAGATCTGGCGCGAGAGACCCAGTACTTC
TRBJ2-7 | TRBV9 | . | 15 | . | CASSEGSTASYEQYF | TGTGCCAGCAGCGAGGGGTCGACAGCCTCCTACGAGCAGTACTTC
TRBJ1-2 | TRBV15 | . | 16 | many | CATTRSRQETNYGYTF | TGTGCCACCACACGTTCACGGCAGGAAACCAACTATGGCTACACCTTC
TRBJ2-7 | TRBV7-9 | . | 14 | few | CASSLETGWYEQYF | TGTGCCAGCAGCTTAGAAACAGGGTGGTACGAGCAGTACTTC
TRBJ1-2 | TRBV24-1 | TRBD1 | 14 | many | CATSDPGQGHGYTF | TGTGCCACCAGTGACCCTGGACAGGGCCATGGCTACACCTTC
TRBJ2-7 | TRBV19 | . | 14 | few | CASKPAGAYGEQYF | TGTGCCAGTAAGCCGGCAGGGGCTTATGGCGAGCAGTACTTC
TRBJ2-7 | TRBV7-2 | . | 13 | many | CASSPGSVYEQYF | TGTGCCAGCAGCCCTGGGAGCGTCTACGAGCAGTACTTC
TRBJ2-6 | TRBV7-9 | . | 15 | many | CASSRRSSGANVLTF | TGTGCCAGCAGCCGCAGAAGCTCTGGGGCCAACGTCCTGACTTTC
TRBJ2-7 | TRBV10-3 | . | 13 | many | CAISDTVNYEQYF | TGTGCCATCAGTGATACAGTGAACTACGAGCAGTACTTC
TRBJ1-5 | TRBV27 | TRBD1 | 13 | few | CASRTGGNQPQHF | TGTGCCAGCAGAACAGGGGGTAATCAGCCCCAGCATTTT
TRBJ1-2 | TRBV2 | . | 11 | many | CASSPYGGYTF | TGTGCCAGCAGTCCCTACGGTGGCTACACCTTC
TRBJ1-1 | TRBV7-9 | . | 15 | . | CASSLSGVVNTEAFF | TGTGCCAGCAGCTTATCTGGAGTAGTGAACACTGAAGCTTTCTTT
TRBJ2-7 | TRBV5-1 | TRBD2 | 14 | . | CASSSIAGDNEQYF | TGCGCCAGCAGCTCAATAGCGGGAGATAACGAGCAGTACTTC
TRBJ1-4 | TRBV10-3 | . | 13 | . | CAISEGADEKLFF | TGTGCCATCAGTGAGGGGGCGGATGAAAAACTGTTTTTT
TRBJ2-5 | TRBV29-1 | . | 13 | . | CSVERTGAETQYF | TGCAGCGTTGAACGAACGGGGGCAGAGACCCAGTACTTC
TRBJ2-2 | TRBV12-3/TRBV12-4 | TRBD2 | 15 | . | CASSWRGGNTGELFF | TGTGCCAGCAGTTGGCGGGGGGGGAACACCGGGGAGCTGTTTTTT
TRBJ1-2 | TRBV20-1 | . | 13 | . | CSASKGIVDGYTF | TGCAGTGCATCCAAGGGAATAGTCGATGGCTACACCTTC
TRBJ2-2 | TRBV7-3 | . | 14 | many | CASSGGQYTGELFF | TGTGCCAGCAGCGGCGGACAGTACACCGGGGAGCTGTTTTTT
TRBJ1-2 | TRBV12-3/TRBV12-4 | . | 15 | . | CASSFGNRLYYGYTF | TGTGCCAGCAGTTTTGGCAACCGACTTTACTATGGCTACACCTTC
TRBJ1-2 | TRBV29-1 | . | 15 | many | CSVEEHGGTRYGYTF | TGCAGCGTTGAAGAACATGGGGGTACCCGTTATGGCTACACCTTC
TRBJ2-7 | TRBV4-2 | . | 11 | . | CAWAIRDEQYF | TGTGCCTGGGCTATACGGGACGAGCAGTACTTC
TRBJ1-2 | TRBV25-1 | TRBD1 | 16 | . | CASQSTGTAKNYGYTF | TGTGCCAGCCAATCAACCGGGACAGCTAAGAACTATGGCTACACCTTC
TRBJ2-5 | TRBV20-1 | TRBD2 | 16 | . | CSATSSGSIYQETQYF | TGCAGTGCAACATCTAGCGGGAGTATTTACCAAGAGACCCAGTACTTC
TRBJ1-2 | TRBV29-1 | . | 12 | few | CSPRTDNYGYTF | TGCAGCCCCCGGACAGATAACTATGGCTACACCTTC
TRBJ1-2 | TRBV29-1 | . | 12 | many | CSVGDRSRGYTF | TGCAGCGTGGGAGACAGGTCGCGAGGCTACACCTTC
TRBJ1-2 | TRBV2 | . | 15 | many | CASNADPDNYYGYTF | TGTGCCAGCAACGCGGACCCGGACAACTACTATGGCTACACCTTC
TRBJ2-5 | TRBV12-3/TRBV12-4 | . | 15 | few | CASGFGTHGGETQYF | TGTGCTAGTGGTTTCGGGACCCACGGGGGAGAGACCCAGTACTTC
TRBJ1-1 | TRBV20-1 | . | 13 | few | CSASRGASTEAFF | TGCAGTGCTAGTCGTGGGGCCAGCACTGAAGCTTTCTTT
TRBJ1-6 | TRBV2 | . | 16 | . | CASSQGYNSYNSPLHF | TGCGCCAGCAGCCAAGGGTATAACTCCTATAATTCACCCCTCCACTTT
TRBJ2-7 | TRBV15 | . | 12 | . | CATSTRGRTVNF | TGTGCCACCAGCACCAGGGGGAGGACAGTAAACTTC
TRBJ1-1 | TRBV7-9 | . | 14 | . | CASGEMGGVTEAFF | TGTGCCAGCGGTGAGATGGGAGGGGTCACTGAAGCTTTCTTT
TRBJ2-2 | TRBV10-3 | TRBD1 | 16 | . | CAIRAGTAKNTGELFF | TGTGCCATCAGGGCAGGGACAGCCAAGAACACCGGGGAGCTGTTTTTT
TRBJ2-6 | TRBV7-3 | . | 15 | many | CASSRGASGANVLTF | TGTGCCAGCAGTAGAGGGGCCTCTGGGGCCAACGTCCTGACTTTC
TRBJ2-5 | TRBV25-1 | . | 11 | once | CASGSWETQYF | TGTGCCAGCGGGAGCTGGGAGACCCAGTACTTC
TRBJ1-1 | TRBV5-1 | . | 14 | . | CASSLGFGVTEAFF | TGCGCCAGCAGCTTGGGGTTTGGAGTGACTGAAGCTTTCTTT
TRBJ1-1 | TRBV6-1 | TRBD1 | 12 | many | CASRDRVTEAFF | TGTGCCAGCAGGGACAGGGTCACTGAAGCTTTCTTT
TRBJ1-1 | TRBV7-2 | TRBD1 | 14 | many | CASSPDRTGYEAFF | TGTGCCAGCAGCCCAGACCGGACAGGGTATGAAGCTTTCTTT
TRBJ2-7 | TRBV25-1 | TRBD2 | 18 | . | CASSEGTRGLAGRYEQYF | TGTGCCAGCAGTGAAGGCACCCGAGGACTAGCGGGACGATACGAGCAGTACTTC
TRBJ2-5 | TRBV10-3 | . | 14 | . | CAISLRPPGETQYF | TGTGCCATCAGTTTACGACCCCCCGGAGAGACCCAGTACTTC
TRBJ1-5 | TRBV7-9 | . | 14 | few | CASSLSPINQPQHF | TGTGCCAGCAGCTTAAGCCCGATTAATCAGCCCCAGCATTTT
TRBJ1-4 | TRBV7-9 | . | 13 | . | CASSFSGREKLFF | TGTGCCAGCAGCTTCTCGGGACGGGAAAAACTGTTTTTT
TRBJ1-2 | TRBV7-2 | TRBD1 | 17 | . | CASSSGQADLTFYGYTF | TGTGCCAGCAGCTCCGGACAGGCGGATTTGACGTTTTATGGCTACACCTTC
TRBJ1-5 | TRBV5-1 | . | 16 | . | CASSLGGRTSNQPQHF | TGCGCCAGCAGCTTGGGGGGCAGGACTAGCAATCAGCCCCAGCATTTT
TRBJ2-7 | TRBV10-3 | . | 13 | few | CAISEFSSYEQYF | TGTGCCATCAGTGAGTTTTCCAGTTACGAGCAGTACTTC
TRBJ2-2 | TRBV7-9 | . | 10 | many | CASSPGELFF | TGTGCCAGCAGCCCCGGGGAGCTGTTTTTT
TRBJ1-2 | TRBV7-9 | . | 14 | once | CASSLMGGLYGYTF | TGTGCCAGCAGCTTAATGGGGGGTCTCTATGGCTACACCTTC
TRBJ1-2 | TRBV2 | TRBD1 | 15 | . | CASSPYGTGSDGYTF | TGTGCCAGCAGCCCTTACGGGACAGGGTCGGATGGCTACACCTTC
TRBJ2-7 | TRBV19 | . | 13 | . | CASSQHRTSEQYF | TGTGCCAGTAGTCAGCACCGAACGTCCGAGCAGTACTTC
TRBJ2-7 | TRBV6-6 | . | 14 | . | CASSESEGAYEQYF | TGTGCCAGCAGTGAATCGGAAGGCGCCTACGAGCAGTACTTC
TRBJ2-2 | TRBV20-1 | . | 16 | . | CSARDLSTTNTGELFF | TGCAGTGCTAGAGATCTCTCGACCACGAACACCGGGGAGCTGTTTTTT
TRBJ2-7 | TRBV7-9 | TRBD2 | 17 | . | CASSYAGEASGSYEQYF | TGTGCCAGCAGTTATGCGGGAGAAGCTAGCGGGAGCTACGAGCAGTACTTC